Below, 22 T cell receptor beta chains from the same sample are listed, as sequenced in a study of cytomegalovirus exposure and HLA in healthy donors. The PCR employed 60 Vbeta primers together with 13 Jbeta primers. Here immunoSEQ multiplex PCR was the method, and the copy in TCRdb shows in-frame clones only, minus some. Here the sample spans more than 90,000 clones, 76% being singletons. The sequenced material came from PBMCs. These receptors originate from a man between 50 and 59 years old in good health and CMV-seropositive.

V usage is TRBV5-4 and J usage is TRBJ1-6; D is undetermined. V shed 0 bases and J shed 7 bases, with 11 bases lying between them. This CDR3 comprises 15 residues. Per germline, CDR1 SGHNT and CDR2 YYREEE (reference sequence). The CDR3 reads CASSLGWAQNSPLHF. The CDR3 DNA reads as TGTGCCAGCAGCTTGGGGTGGGCCCAAAATTCACCCCTCCACTTT.

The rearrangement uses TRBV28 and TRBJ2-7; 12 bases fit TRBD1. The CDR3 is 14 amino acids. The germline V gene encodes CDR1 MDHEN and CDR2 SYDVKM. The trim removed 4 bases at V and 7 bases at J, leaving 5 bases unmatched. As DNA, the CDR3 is TGTGCCAGCAGTTCCGGGACAGGGGGCAGAGAGCAGTACTTC. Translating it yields CASSSGTGGREQYF.

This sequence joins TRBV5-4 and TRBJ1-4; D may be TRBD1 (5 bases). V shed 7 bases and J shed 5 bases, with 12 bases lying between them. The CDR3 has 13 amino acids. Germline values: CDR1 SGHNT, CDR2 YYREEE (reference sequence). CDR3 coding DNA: TGTGCCAGCTCGGGACGGGGGAATGAAAAACTGTTTTTT. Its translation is CASSGRGNEKLFF. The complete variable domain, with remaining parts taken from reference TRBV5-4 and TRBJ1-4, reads ETGVTQSPTHLIKTRGQQVTLRCSSQSGHNTVSWYQQALGQGPQFIFQYYREEENGRGNFPPRFSGLQFPNYSSELNVNALELDDSALYLCASSGRGNEKLFFGSGTQLSVL.

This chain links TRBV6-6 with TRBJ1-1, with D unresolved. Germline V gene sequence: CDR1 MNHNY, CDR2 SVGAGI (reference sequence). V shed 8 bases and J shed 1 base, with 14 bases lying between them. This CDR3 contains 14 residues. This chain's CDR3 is CASRNGETNTEAFF. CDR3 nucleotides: TGTGCCAGCCGCAACGGGGAGACGAACACTGAAGCTTTCTTT.

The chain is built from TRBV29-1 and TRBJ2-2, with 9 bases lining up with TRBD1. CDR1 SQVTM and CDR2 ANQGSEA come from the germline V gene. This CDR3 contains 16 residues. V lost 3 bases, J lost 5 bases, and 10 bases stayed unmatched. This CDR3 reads CSVDGSGTGKTGELFF. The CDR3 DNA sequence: TGCAGCGTTGACGGTAGTGGGACAGGGAAAACCGGGGAGCTGTTTTTT.

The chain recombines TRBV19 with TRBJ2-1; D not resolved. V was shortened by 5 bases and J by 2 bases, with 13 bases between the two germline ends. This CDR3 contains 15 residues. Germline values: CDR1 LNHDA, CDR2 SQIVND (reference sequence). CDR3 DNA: TGTGCCAGTAGTCCCCTAATCGAAACCTACAATGAGCAGTTCTTC. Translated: CASSPLIETYNEQFF.

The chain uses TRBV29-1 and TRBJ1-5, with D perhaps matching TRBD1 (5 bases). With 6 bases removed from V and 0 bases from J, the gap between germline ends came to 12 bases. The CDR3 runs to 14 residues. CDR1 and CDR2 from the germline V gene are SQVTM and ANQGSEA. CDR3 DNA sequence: TGCAGCGTCTGGACACCCGATAGCAATCAGCCCCAGCATTTT. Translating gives CSVWTPDSNQPQHF.

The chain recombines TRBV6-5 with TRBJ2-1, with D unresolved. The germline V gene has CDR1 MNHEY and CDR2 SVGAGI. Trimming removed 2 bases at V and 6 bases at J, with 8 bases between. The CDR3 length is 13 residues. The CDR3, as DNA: TGTGCCAGCAGTTACAGACTGGGCAATGAGCAGTTCTTC. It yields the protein CASSYRLGNEQFF.

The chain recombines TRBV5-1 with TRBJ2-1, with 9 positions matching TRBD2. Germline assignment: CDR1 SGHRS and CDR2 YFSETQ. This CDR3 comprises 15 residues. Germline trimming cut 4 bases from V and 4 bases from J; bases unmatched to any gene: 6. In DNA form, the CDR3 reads TGCGCCAGCAGCATCCTTAGCGGGAGTTACAATGAGCAGTTCTTC. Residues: CASSILSGSYNEQFF.

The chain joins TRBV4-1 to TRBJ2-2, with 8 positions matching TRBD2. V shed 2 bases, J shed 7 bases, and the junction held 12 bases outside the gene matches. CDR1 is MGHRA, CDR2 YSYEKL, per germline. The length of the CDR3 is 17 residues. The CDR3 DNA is TGCGCCAGCAGCCAAAGTGTGAACGGGGGGGCAGGCGGGGAGCTGTTTTTT. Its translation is CASSQSVNGGAGGELFF.

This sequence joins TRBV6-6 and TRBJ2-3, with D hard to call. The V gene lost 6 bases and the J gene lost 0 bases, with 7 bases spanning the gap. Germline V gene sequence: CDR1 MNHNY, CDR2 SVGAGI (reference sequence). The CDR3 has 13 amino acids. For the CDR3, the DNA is TGTGCCAGCAGCTTCGGGAGCACAGATACGCAGTATTTT. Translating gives CASSFGSTDTQYF.

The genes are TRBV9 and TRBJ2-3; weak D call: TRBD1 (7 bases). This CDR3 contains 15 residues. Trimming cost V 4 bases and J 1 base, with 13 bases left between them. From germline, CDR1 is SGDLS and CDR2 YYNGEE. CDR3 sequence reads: CASSQGGSGTDTQYF. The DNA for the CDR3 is TGTGCCAGCAGCCAGGGGGGTAGCGGCACAGATACGCAGTATTTT. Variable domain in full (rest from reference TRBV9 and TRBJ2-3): DSGVTQTPKHLITATGQRVTLRCSPRSGDLSVYWYQQSLDQGLQFLIQYYNGEERAKGNILERFSAQQFPDLHSELNLSSLELGDSALYFCASSQGGSGTDTQYFGPGTRLTVL.

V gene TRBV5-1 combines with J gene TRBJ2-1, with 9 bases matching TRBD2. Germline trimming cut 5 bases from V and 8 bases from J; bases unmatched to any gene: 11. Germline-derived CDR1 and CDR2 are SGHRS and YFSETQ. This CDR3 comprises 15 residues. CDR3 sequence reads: CASSPLAGKGDEQFF. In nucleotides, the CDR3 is TGCGCCAGCAGTCCTCTAGCGGGGAAAGGAGATGAGCAGTTCTTC.

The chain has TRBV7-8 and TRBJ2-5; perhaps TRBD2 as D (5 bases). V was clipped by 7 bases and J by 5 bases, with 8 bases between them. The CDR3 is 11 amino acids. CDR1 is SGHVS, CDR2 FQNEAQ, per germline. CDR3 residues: CASTRRETQYF. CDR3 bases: TGTGCCAGCACCCGGAGGGAGACCCAGTACTTC.

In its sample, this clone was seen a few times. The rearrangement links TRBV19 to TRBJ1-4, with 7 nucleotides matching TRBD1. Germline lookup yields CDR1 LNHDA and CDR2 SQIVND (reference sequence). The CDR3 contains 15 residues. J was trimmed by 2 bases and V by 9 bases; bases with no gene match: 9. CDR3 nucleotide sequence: TGTGCCAGCCGGATCACAGGGGTCACTAATGAAAAACTGTTTTTT. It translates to CASRITGVTNEKLFF.

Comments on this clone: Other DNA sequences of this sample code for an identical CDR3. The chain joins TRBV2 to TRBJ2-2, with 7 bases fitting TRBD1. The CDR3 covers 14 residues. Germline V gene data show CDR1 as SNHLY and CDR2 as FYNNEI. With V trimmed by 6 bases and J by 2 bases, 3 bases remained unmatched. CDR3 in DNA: TGTGCCAGCAGGGGACAGCGCAACACCGGGGAGCTGTTTTTT. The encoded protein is CASRGQRNTGELFF.

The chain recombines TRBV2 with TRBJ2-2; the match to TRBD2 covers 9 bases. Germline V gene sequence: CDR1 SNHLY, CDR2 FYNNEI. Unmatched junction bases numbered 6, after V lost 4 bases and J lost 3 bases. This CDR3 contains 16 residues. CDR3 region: CASSGSGGFYTGELFF. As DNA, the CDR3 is TGTGCCAGCAGTGGGAGCGGGGGGTTTTACACCGGGGAGCTGTTTTTT.

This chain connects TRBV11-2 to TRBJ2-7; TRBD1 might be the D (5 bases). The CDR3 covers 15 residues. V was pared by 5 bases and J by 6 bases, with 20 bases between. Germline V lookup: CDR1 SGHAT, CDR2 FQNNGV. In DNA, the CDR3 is TGTGCCAGCAGCCTCACGTCCAGGGTGATAGGCGAGCAGTACTTC. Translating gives CASSLTSRVIGEQYF.

The CDR3 protein is CAISESGAENTGELFF. In DNA form, the CDR3 reads TGTGCCATCAGTGAGTCTGGGGCAGAGAACACCGGGGAGCTGTTTTTT. This chain uses TRBV10-3 with TRBJ2-2; D may be TRBD1 (5 bases). Trimming pared 0 bases from V and 1 base from J, leaving 9 bases between. This CDR3 is 16 amino acids long. Germline V gene data show CDR1 as ENHRY and CDR2 as SYGVKD.

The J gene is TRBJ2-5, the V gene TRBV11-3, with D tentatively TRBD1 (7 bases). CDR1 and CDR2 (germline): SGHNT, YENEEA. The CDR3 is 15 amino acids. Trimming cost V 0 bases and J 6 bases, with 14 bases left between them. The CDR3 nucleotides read TGTGCCAGCAGCTTAGATCAGGGGGGTAAGAAGACCCAGTACTTC. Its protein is CASSLDQGGKKTQYF. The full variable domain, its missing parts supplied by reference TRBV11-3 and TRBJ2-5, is EAGVVQSPRYKIIEKKQPVAFWCNPISGHNTLYWYLQNLGQGPELLIRYENEEAVDDSQLPKDRFSAERLKGVDSTLKIQPAELGDSAVYLCASSLDQGGKKTQYFGPGTRLLVL.

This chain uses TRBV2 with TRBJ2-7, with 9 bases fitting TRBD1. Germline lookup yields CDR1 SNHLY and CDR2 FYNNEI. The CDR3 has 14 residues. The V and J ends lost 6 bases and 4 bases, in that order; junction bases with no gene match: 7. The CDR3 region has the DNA TGTGCCAGCAGCGGTGACAGGGGGAGTTACGAGCAGTACTTC. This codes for CASSGDRGSYEQYF. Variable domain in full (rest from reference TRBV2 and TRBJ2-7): EPEVTQTPSHQVTQMGQEVILRCVPISNHLYFYWYRQILGQKVEFLVSFYNNEISEKSEIFDDQFSVERPDGSNFTLKIRSTKLEDSAMYFCASSGDRGSYEQYFGPGTRLTVT.

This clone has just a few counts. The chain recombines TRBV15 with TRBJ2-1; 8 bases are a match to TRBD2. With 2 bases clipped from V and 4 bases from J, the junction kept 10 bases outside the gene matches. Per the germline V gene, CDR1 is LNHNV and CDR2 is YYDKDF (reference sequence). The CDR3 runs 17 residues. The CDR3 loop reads CATSRRGGTLIYNEQFF. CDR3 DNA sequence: TGTGCCACCAGCAGACGGGGGGGGACTCTGATTTACAATGAGCAGTTCTTC.